What follows are 8 T cell receptor beta chains derived from one specimen sequenced in a study of T cell repertoires in cytomegalovirus infection. TCRdb passed the reads through MiXCR, listing each CDR3 protein once. This sample carries roughly 760,000 distinct CDR3 sequences, 35% to 45% of them seen once, and the ten largest clones take 2.5% to 3.5%. The sequencing input was PBMCs. These receptors were collected from a human donor in good health (CMV status not recorded). Some clones in this sample may be carry-over from other donors' samples.

The rearrangement links TRBV29-1 to TRBJ1-1; D is perhaps TRBD1 (6 bases). In germline, CDR1 is SQVTM, CDR2 ANQGSEA. Trimming removed 7 bases at V and 8 bases at J, with 29 bases between. This CDR3 has 16 amino acids. CDR3 nucleotide sequence: TGCAGCGCCGAAGGGGGGAGTACTAACTTGGGTTTCGAAGCTTTCTTT. Translating it yields CSAEGGSTNLGFEAFF.

The rearrangement links TRBV7-9 to TRBJ1-4, with D hard to call. The CDR3 spans 15 residues. V was trimmed by 5 bases and J by 4 bases, leaving 14 bases between them. In germline, CDR1 is SEHNR, CDR2 FQNEAQ (reference sequence). CDR3 nucleotide sequence: TGTGCCAGCAGCGGTTCCGAGTACAGTAATGAAAAACTGTTTTTT. Its protein is CASSGSEYSNEKLFF.

The chain combines TRBV7-6 with TRBJ2-6; D tentatively reads TRBD1 or TRBD2 (5 bases each). The CDR3 has 18 amino acids. Germline values: CDR1 SGHVS, CDR2 FNYEAQ. The V end was cut by 4 bases, the J end by 1 base, with 17 bases between. The CDR3 DNA is TGTGCCAGCAGCTATCTCGTTGGGGGTTCATCTGGGGCCAACGTCCTGACTTTC. It encodes CASSYLVGGSSGANVLTF. The full variable domain, rest sourced from reference TRBV7-6 and TRBJ2-6, is GAGVSQSPRYKVTKRGQDVALRCDPISGHVSLYWYRQALGQGPEFLTYFNYEAQQDKSGLPNDRFSAERPEGSISTLTIQRTEQRDSAMYRCASSYLVGGSSGANVLTFGAGSRLTVL.

This clonotype was seen more than once but under ten times. The V call is TRBV5-6, the J call TRBJ1-5, with 7 bases identical to TRBD1. Germline values: CDR1 SGHDT, CDR2 YYEEEE. The J segment lost 1 base and the V segment lost 4 bases, leaving 17 bases of the junction unmatched. This CDR3 has 19 amino acids. The CDR3 sequence: CASSRRRTGPSYSNQPQHF. DNA for the CDR3: TGTGCCAGCAGCCGCCGGAGGACAGGCCCCAGTTACAGCAATCAGCCCCAGCATTTT.

The V call is TRBV6-5, the J call TRBJ2-7; 9 positions agree with TRBD1. Germline assignment: CDR1 MNHEY and CDR2 SVGAGI. V trimming: 0 bases; J trimming: 6 bases; junction bases outside the gene matches: 15. This CDR3 is 18 amino acids long. CDR3 residues: CASSYSTLGTQGATEQYF. CDR3 DNA: TGTGCCAGCAGTTACTCGACACTCGGGACACAGGGGGCGACCGAGCAGTACTTC.

This clonotype turned up a few times. The V and J genes are TRBV2 and TRBJ1-2, with 7 bases matching TRBD1. In germline, CDR1 is SNHLY, CDR2 FYNNEI. The CDR3 is made up of 13 amino acids. J gave up 4 bases and V 6 bases, and 5 bases lay outside the gene matches. Here the CDR3 DNA reads TGTGCCAGCAGCGCGGGACAGTTCTATGGCTACACCTTC. Translating gives CASSAGQFYGYTF.

The CDR3 nucleotides are TGTGCCAGCAGCCCCCCGGGACTAGCCTCCAATGAGCAGTTCTTC. Its translation: CASSPPGLASNEQFF. V is TRBV7-2 and J is TRBJ2-1, with 9 bases fitting TRBD2. Trimming took 5 bases from V and 6 from J; bases not matched to a gene: 8. The CDR3 runs to 15 residues. CDR1 is SGHTA, CDR2 FQGNSA, per germline.

In its sample, this clonotype was seen a few times. The chain links TRBV7-9 to TRBJ2-7; 7 bases map to TRBD1. Germline V CDR1 and CDR2: SEHNR, FQNEAQ (reference sequence). The length of the CDR3 is 15 residues. With 1 base clipped from V and 5 bases from J, the junction kept 8 bases outside the gene matches. CDR3 coding DNA: TGTGCCAGCAGCTTAGGAAGGGGGCGCCTAGACGAGCAGTACTTC. This codes for CASSLGRGRLDEQYF.